This TCR beta chain was found in a study of regulatory T cells in long-lasting Graves disease listed by TCRdb under 2021. In the study overall: Antithyroid drugs had been taken for less than 3 months by newly diagnosed Graves' disease patients. Patients with persistent Graves' disease were compared with patients with newly diagnosed Graves' disease using TCR sequencing and RNA sequencing of peripheral blood. The study took place in China and was registered as a clinical trial. A total of 33 samples underwent TCR sequencing, from 13 patients with persistent Graves' disease and around 20 patients with newly diagnosed Graves' disease.

The protocol used for the library was multiplex PCR. Sequencing used an Illumina HiSeq 4000. To build TCR beta libraries, CDR3 regions were amplified by Arm-PCR using iRepertoire HTBI primers. PCR products were gel purified before sequencing. Under the source paper's analysis protocol: Across samples, fewer than 70 TRBV and 13 to 15 TRBJ segments were identified and used for gene usage analysis of CDR3 amino acid clonotypes. COPE and FqMerger were used to merge filtered high-quality paired reads into contigs. BLAST was used to align contigs to IMGT TRBV, TRBD and TRBJ reference genes, with CDR3 defined following IMGT. Highly expanded clones were defined as clonotypes with a frequency above 0.1%. Shannon entropy was used to measure repertoire diversity, and the Gini coefficient was used to measure V-J evenness. A clonotype was considered public if more than one individual shared it. Using fastp trimming at Q25 and MiXCR clonotype assembly, TCRdb reanalyzed the public sequencing data and kept in-frame beta chains. Identical CDR3 protein sequences are pooled into one entry, listed with their most common genes and DNA. TCRdb's processing, not the authors' own work, is the source of the V and J calls. This sample is represented by 450,000 to 600,000 distinct CDR3 sequences; under 20% of them were singletons. The leading ten clones occupy 10% to 15% of the sample.

V gives up 8 bases and J gives up 4 bases, and the segment between their germline ends measures 20 bases. CDR1 LGHNT and CDR2 FRNRAP are derived from the germline V gene. Reading from cysteine to phenylalanine, the CDR3 counts 15 amino acids. Only the CDR3 portion is preserved as DNA: 45 bases, with reading frame beginning at the first base. Only a few counts were recorded for this clonotype. The target of this receptor is not known. Nothing much larger sits one base from this clone, and base qualities are not available. On the study overall, not on this receptor specifically: Peripheral blood alone was examined, since thyroid tissue, which constituted the primary lesion, could not be accessed. TRBV28, TRBJ1-2 and TRBJ2-5 were preferentially used in persistent disease, while TRBV20-1 and TRBJ2-1 were favored in newly diagnosed disease. Compared with newly diagnosed patients, patients with persistent Graves' disease had lower TCR Shannon entropy and fewer highly expanded clones, which suggests clonal expansion. Persistent patients shared more public clonotypes among themselves (roughly 2,700) than newly diagnosed patients did (about 900). Sequencing and analysis were limited to the TCR beta chain. The authors noted that the small sample size was a limitation that may lower accuracy.

The sample's time point label, decoded: newly diagnosed GD, antithyroid drugs for less than 3 months. For both TCR sequencing and RNA sequencing, RNA was extracted from PBMCs in TRIzol. The diagnosis of Graves' disease followed American Thyroid Association guidelines. Patients were recruited from an endocrinology department in Xi'an, China. Each patient gave approximately 8.8 milliliters of peripheral blood, collected in an EDTA anticoagulant tube. PBMCs were isolated by Ficoll Paque Plus density gradient separation without further T cell sorting. An Agilent 2100 Bioanalyzer and agarose gel were used to check RNA quality, while a NanoDrop 2000 measured RNA concentration. These sequences were also reported in another study, on T cells in Graves' hyperthyroidism and ophthalmopathy. The second publication reports: Stable Graves' hyperthyroidism was defined as no progression to ophthalmopathy during 18 months of follow-up. Hyperthyroidism patients were aged 18 to 65 years and newly diagnosed, with disease duration of less than 2 months. The study excluded patients with uncontrolled infections, other autoimmune diseases, pregnancy or lactation. Clinical symptoms, serum thyroxine and TRAb, thyroid ultrasound, and orbital computed tomography formed the basis for the diagnoses. For the first round of RT-PCR on the TCR CDR3, the HTBI primer set was used together with the Qiagen OneStep RT-PCR kit. Most expanded thyroid clonotypes (frequency above 0.001) were also found in blood, which suggests that blood repertoires may mirror thyroid immune responses. A 13 V-J signature model separated ophthalmopathy from stable hyperthyroidism, with roughly 88% sensitivity and 81.08% specificity in cross-validation and 80%/75% in testing. In validation, the model predicted progression to ophthalmopathy a median of around six months before onset, with about 70% sensitivity and nearly 75% specificity. To identify distinguishing TCR V-J signatures, a discovery cohort of roughly 100 patients was used, comprising fewer than 45 with Graves' ophthalmopathy and about 59 with stable Graves' hyperthyroidism. Prospective prediction of ophthalmopathy was tested in an independent validation cohort consisting of 18 to 20 hyperthyroidism patients and some 17 patients who later progressed to ophthalmopathy. The 90 or so discovery patients were randomly split 7:3 into training and test sets. In addition, the study compared T-cell repertoires in thyroid tissue and in blood from several Graves' hyperthyroidism patients. After blood sampling, hyperthyroidism patients were treated with methimazole at a starting dose of 30 mg daily, and ophthalmopathy patients were treated with high-dose intravenous methylprednisolone. A second multiplex PCR round built the libraries, followed by size selection and purification. Libraries were sequenced paired-end with 100 bp reads on an Illumina HiSeq2000. SOAPnuke was used to process the raw data, throwing out any read that contained adapters or uncalled bases, had a mean Phred below 15, or lacked an exact constant-primer or identifier match. High-quality paired reads were merged with COPE v1.2.5, and unique nucleotide sequences were defined as clonotypes. MiTCR v1.1 was used to align clonotypes to the IMGT TRBV, TRBD and TRBJ reference segments. Only V-J combinations with frequency above 0.0001, covering 98% to 99.2% of repertoires, were analysed. The TCS score was defined as the ratio of F50 (clonal expansion) to E x V (chaos), calculated using BLOSUM62-based TCRdist between CDR3 peptides within each V-J. Welch's t-statistics and random forest reduced roughly 530 V-J features to under 15, which were used in a naive Bayes classifier (R e1071). Sample size was not statistically predetermined, and blinding of investigators to group allocation was not performed. TCR Vbeta CDR3 sequencing of 120 to 150 peripheral blood samples (under 45 ophthalmopathy, roughly 72 hyperthyroidism and approximately 17 progressor patients) is reported in the paper.

The sequence was collected from a man aged 40-49 years with Graves disease. Donor details come from another sample of the same person, matched by shared clones. The sequence is built from TRBV12-5 and TRBJ1-2; matching of 5 bases hints at TRBD1 as the D gene. The source was peripheral blood mononuclear cells (PBMCs), collected at new diagnosis, from a patient treated with antithyroid drugs. The DNA sequence is as follows: TGTGCTAGTATGACAGCGCCTGGCTATGGCTATGGCTACACCTTC. This gives the protein CASMTAPGYGYGYTF.